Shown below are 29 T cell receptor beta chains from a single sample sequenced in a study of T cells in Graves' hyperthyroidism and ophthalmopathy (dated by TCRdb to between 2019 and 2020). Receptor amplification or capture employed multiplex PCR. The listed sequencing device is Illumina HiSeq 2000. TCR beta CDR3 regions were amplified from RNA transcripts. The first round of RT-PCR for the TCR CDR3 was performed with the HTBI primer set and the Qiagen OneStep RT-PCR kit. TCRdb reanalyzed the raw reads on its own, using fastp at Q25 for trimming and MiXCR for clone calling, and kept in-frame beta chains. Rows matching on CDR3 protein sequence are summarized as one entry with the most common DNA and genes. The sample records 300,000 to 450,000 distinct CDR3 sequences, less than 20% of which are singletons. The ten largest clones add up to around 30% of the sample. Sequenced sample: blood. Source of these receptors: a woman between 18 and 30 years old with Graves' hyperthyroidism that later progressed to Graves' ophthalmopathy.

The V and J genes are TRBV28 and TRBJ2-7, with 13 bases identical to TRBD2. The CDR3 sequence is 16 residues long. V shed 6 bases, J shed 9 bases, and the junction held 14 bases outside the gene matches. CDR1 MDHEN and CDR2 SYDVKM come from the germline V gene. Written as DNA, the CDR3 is TGTGCCAGCAGCCAGAGTACTAGCGGGAGGGCTGTTGGGCAGTACTTC. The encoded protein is CASSQSTSGRAVGQYF.

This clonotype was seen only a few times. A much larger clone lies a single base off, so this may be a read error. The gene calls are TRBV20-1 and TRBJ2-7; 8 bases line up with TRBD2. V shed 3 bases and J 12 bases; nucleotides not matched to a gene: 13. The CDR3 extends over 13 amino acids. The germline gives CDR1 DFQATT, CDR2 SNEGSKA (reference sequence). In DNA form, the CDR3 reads TGCAGTGCTAGTCTAGCGGGTGCCGGTCGGCTGTACTTC. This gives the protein CSASLAGAGRLYF.

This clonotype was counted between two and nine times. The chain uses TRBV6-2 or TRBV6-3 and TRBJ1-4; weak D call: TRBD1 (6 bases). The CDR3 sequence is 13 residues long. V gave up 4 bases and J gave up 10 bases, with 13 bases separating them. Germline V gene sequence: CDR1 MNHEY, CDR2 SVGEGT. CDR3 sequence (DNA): TGTGCCAGCAGTTTAGAGGGGGAGCGAAAACTGTTTTTT. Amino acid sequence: CASSLEGERKLFF.

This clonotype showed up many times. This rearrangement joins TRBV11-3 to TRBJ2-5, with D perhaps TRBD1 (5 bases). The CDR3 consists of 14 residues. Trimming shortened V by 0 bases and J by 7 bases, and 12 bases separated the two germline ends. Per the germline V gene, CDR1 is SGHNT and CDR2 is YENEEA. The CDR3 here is CASSLDAQGGTQYF. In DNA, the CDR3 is TGTGCCAGCAGCTTAGATGCTCAGGGCGGGACCCAGTACTTC.

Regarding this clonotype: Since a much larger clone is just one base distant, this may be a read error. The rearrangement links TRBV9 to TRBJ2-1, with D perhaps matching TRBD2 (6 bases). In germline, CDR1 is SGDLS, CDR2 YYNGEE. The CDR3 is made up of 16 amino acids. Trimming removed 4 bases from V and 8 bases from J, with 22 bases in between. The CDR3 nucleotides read TGTGCCAGCAGCCAATATACCGAGGCGCCGGGGGATGAGCAGTTCTTC. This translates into CASSQYTEAPGDEQFF.

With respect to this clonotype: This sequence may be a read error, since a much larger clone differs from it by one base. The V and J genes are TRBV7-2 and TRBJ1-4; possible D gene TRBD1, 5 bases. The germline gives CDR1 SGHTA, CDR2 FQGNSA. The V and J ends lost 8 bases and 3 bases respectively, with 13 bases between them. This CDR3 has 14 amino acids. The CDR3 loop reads CASCRGAANEKLFF. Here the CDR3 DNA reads TGTGCCAGCTGCCGCGGGGCTGCTAATGAAAAACTGTTTTTT.

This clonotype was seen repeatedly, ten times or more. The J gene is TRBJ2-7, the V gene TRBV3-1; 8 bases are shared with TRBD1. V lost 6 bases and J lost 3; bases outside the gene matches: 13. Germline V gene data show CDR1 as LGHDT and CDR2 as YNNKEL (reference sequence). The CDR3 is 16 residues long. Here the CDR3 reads CASRPSLRTGGYEQYF. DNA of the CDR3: TGTGCCAGCAGGCCATCGTTACGAACAGGGGGCTACGAGCAGTACTTC.

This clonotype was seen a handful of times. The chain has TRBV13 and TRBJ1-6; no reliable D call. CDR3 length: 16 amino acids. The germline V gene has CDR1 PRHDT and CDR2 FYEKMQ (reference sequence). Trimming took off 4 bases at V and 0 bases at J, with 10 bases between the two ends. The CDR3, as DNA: TGTGCCAGCAGCTCCTACGGGGACTCCTATAATTCACCCCTCCACTTT. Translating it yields CASSSYGDSYNSPLHF.

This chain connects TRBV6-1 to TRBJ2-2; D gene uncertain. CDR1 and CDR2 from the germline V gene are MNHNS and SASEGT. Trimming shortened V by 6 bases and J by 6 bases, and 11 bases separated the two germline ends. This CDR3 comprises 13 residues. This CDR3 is CASRRWPPGELFF. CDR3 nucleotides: TGTGCCAGCAGAAGGTGGCCACCCGGGGAGCTGTTTTTT.

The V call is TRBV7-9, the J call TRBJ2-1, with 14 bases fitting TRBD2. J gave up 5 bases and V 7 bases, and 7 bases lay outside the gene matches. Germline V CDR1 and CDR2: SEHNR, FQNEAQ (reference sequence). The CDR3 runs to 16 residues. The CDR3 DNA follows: TGTGCCAGCATCACAGGGGGACTAGCGGGAGACAATGAGCAGTTCTTC. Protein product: CASITGGLAGDNEQFF. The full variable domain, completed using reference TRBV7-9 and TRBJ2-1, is DTGVSQNPRHKITKRGQNVTFRCDPISEHNRLYWYRQTLGQGPEFLTYFQNEAQLEKSRLLSDRFSAERPKGSFSTLEIQRTEQGDSAMYLCASITGGLAGDNEQFFGPGTRLTVL.

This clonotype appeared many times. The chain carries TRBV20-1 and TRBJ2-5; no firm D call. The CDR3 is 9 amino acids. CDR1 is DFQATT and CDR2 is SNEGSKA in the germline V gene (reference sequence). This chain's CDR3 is CRIGETQYF. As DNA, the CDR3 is TGCAGGATAGGGGAGACCCAGTACTTC.

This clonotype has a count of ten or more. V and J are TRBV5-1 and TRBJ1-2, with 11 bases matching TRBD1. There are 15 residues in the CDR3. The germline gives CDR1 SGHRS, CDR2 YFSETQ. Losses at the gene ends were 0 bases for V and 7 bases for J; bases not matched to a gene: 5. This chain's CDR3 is CASSLVGQGDPGYTF. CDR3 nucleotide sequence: TGCGCCAGCAGCTTGGTGGGACAGGGGGACCCTGGCTACACCTTC. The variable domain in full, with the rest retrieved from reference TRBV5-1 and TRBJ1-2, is KAGVTQTPRYLIKTRGQQVTLSCSPISGHRSVSWYQQTPGQGLQFLFEYFSETQRNKGNFPGRFSGRQFSNSRSEMNVSTLELGDSALYLCASSLVGQGDPGYTFGSGTRLTVV.

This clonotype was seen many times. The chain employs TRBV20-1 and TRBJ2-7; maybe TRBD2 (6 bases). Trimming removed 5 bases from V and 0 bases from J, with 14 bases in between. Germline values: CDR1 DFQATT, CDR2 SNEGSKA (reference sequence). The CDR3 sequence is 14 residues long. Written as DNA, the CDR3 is TGCAGTGCTCGGAGGGAAGGGCACTCCTACGAGCAGTACTTC. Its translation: CSARREGHSYEQYF.

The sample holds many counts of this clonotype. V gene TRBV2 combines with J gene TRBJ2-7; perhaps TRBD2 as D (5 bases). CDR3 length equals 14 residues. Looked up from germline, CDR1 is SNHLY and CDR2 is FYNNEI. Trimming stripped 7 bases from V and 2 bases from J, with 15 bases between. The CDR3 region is CASIEGTSTYEQYF. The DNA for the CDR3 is TGTGCCAGCATCGAAGGAACTAGTACCTACGAGCAGTACTTC.

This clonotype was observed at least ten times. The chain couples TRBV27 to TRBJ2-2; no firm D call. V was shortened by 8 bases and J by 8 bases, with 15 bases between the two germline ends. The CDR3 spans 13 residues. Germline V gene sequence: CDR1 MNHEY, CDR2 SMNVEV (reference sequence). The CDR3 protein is CASGWSPTGELFF. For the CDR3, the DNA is TGTGCCAGCGGGTGGTCCCCAACTGGGGAGCTGTTTTTT.

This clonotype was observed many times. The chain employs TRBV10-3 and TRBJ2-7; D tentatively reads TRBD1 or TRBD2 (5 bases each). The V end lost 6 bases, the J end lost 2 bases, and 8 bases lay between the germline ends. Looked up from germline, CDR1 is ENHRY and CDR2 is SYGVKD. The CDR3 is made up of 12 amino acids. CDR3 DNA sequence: TGTGCCATCAGGGGGGAGACCTACGAGCAGTACTTC. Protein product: CAIRGETYEQYF.

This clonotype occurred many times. The CDR3 sequence: CASSFTGGLGNTIYF. The CDR3 DNA reads TGTGCCAGCAGTTTCACAGGGGGATTGGGAAACACCATATATTTT. The chain joins TRBV28 to TRBJ1-3; TRBD1 matches 8 bases. The germline CDR1 and CDR2 sequences are MDHEN and SYDVKM. The CDR3 has 15 residues. The V gene end was trimmed by 3 bases and the J gene end by 4 bases; junction bases not matched to a gene: 5.

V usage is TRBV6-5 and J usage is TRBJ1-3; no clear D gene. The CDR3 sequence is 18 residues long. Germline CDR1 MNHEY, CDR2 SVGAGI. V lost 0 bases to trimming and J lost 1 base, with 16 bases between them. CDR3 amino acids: CASSYSRPNVGSGNTIYF. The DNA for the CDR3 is TGTGCCAGCAGTTACTCAAGGCCCAATGTGGGATCTGGAAACACCATATATTTT.

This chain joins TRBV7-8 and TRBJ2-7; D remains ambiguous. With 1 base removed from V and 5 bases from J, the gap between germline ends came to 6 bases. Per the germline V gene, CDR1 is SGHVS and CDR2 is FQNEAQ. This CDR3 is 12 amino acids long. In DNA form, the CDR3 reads TGTGCCAGCAGCTTAGTAAGGGACGAGCAGTACTTC. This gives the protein CASSLVRDEQYF.

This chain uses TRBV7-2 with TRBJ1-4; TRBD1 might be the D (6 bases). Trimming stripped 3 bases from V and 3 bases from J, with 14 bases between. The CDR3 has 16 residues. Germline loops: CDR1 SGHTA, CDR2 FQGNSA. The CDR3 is CASSFLAAGANEKLFF. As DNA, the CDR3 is TGTGCCAGCAGCTTCCTAGCCGCAGGGGCTAATGAAAAACTGTTTTTT.

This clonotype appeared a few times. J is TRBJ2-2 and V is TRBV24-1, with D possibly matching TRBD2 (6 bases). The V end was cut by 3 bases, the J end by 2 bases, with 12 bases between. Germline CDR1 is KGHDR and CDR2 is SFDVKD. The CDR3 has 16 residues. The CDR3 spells CATSDEFGTNTGELFF. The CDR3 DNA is TGTGCCACCAGTGATGAATTTGGGACTAACACCGGGGAGCTGTTTTTT.

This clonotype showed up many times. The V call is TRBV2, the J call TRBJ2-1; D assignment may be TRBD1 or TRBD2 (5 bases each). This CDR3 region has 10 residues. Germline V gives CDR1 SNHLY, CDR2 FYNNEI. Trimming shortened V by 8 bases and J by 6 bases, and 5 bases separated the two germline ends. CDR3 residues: CASGGNEQFF. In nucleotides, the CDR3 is TGTGCCAGCGGGGGCAATGAGCAGTTCTTC.

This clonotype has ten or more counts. CDR3 residues: CASSLIRVTDTQYF. CDR3 coding DNA: TGTGCCAGCAGTCTTATCAGGGTAACAGATACGCAGTATTTT. The V and J genes are TRBV28 and TRBJ2-3; D is perhaps TRBD1 (5 bases). The germline V gene has CDR1 MDHEN and CDR2 SYDVKM. The CDR3 spans 14 residues. The ends were cut back, 5 bases at V and 3 bases at J, with 12 bases in the middle.

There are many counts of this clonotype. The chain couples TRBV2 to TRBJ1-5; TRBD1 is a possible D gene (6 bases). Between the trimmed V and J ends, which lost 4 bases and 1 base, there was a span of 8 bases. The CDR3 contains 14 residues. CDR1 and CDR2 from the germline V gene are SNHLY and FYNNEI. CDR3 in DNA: TGTGCCAGCAGTGCAGGGGCGAGCAATCAGCCCCAGCATTTT. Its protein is CASSAGASNQPQHF.

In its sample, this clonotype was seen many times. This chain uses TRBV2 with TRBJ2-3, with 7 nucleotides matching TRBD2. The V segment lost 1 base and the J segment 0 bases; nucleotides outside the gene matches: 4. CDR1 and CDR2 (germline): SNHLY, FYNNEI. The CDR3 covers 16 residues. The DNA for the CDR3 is TGTGCCAGCAGTGAAGACCTAGCGGCTAGCACAGATACGCAGTATTTT. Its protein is CASSEDLAASTDTQYF. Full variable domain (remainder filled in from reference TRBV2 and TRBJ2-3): EPEVTQTPSHQVTQMGQEVILRCVPISNHLYFYWYRQILGQKVEFLVSFYNNEISEKSEIFDDQFSVERPDGSNFTLKIRSTKLEDSAMYFCASSEDLAASTDTQYFGPGTRLTVL.

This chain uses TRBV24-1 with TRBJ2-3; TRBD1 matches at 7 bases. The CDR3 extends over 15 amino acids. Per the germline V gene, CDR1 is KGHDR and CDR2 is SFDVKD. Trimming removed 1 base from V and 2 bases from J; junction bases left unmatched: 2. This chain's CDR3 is CATSDLGTDTDTQYF. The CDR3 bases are TGTGCCACCAGTGATTTAGGGACAGACACAGATACGCAGTATTTT.

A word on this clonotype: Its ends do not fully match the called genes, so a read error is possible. The CDR3 loop is CTSSSKIVNAGLYNEQFF. In DNA form, the CDR3 reads TGTACCAGCAGCTCTAAAATCGTAAACGCGGGACTCTACAATGAGCAGTTCTTC. The chain couples TRBV7-9 to TRBJ2-1, with D perhaps matching TRBD2 (6 bases). Germline assignment: CDR1 SEHNR and CDR2 FQNEAQ (reference sequence). The CDR3 contains 18 residues.

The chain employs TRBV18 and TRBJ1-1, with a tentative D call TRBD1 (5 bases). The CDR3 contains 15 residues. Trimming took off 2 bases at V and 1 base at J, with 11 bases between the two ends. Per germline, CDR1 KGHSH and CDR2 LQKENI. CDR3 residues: CASSPLFGGNTEAFF. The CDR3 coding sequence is TGTGCCAGCTCACCATTGTTCGGGGGGAACACTGAAGCTTTCTTT.

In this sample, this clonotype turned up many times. In nucleotides, the CDR3 is TGTGCCAGCAGCCCTTCAGACCATTACACCGGGGAGCTGTTTTTT. This sequence encodes CASSPSDHYTGELFF. The V call is TRBV7-2, the J call TRBJ2-2; D not resolved. Germline V gene sequence: CDR1 SGHTA, CDR2 FQGNSA. Deletions cut 5 bases from V and 3 bases from J, with 13 bases between. This CDR3 has 15 residues.